Listed below are T cell receptor beta chains from one sample, sequenced in a study of STAT5B mutations in CD4+ large granular lymphocyte leukemia. Assay used: immunoSEQ multiplex PCR; TCRdb lists only in-frame clones, some missing. The sample has tens of thousands of clones, 55% to 80% seen once; the top ten hold around 1.7%. Sequencing was performed on CD4+ T cells from blood buffy coats. Receptors were obtained from a human donor in good health. The CDR3 runs from the conserved cysteine through the conserved F or W. D genes are given only for firm matches. Clone sizes are given selectively: once, few, many, or a class where the clone is expanded.

D gene	clone size	V gene	J gene	CDR3 protein	CDR3 DNA
TRBD2	NA	TRBV7-2	TRBJ2-7	CASSLTSGGVAPYEQYF	TGTGCCAGCAGCTTAACTAGCGGGGGGGTAGCTCCCTACGAGCAGTACTTC
TRBD2	once	TRBV4-1	TRBJ2-1	CASQNQGLDLSNEQFF	TGCGCCAGCCAAAATCAGGGACTAGACCTTTCTAATGAGCAGTTCTTC
TRBD1	NA	TRBV18	TRBJ2-7	CASSVSSGGIYEQYF	TGTGCCAGCTCAGTCTCCTCAGGGGGCATCTACGAGCAGTACTTC
TRBD1	few	TRBV18	TRBJ1-1	CASSPTGTGGENTEAFF	TGTGCCAGCTCACCAACCGGGACAGGGGGCGAGAACACTGAAGCTTTCTTT
TRBD2	NA	TRBV4-1	TRBJ2-7	CASSQDHSGASYEQYF	TGCGCCAGCAGCCAAGATCACAGCGGGGCTTCCTACGAGCAGTACTTC
TRBD1	NA	TRBV29-1	TRBJ2-7	CSVEDPQGAYEQYF	TGCAGCGTTGAAGATCCCCAGGGGGCCTACGAGCAGTACTTC
TRBD1	NA	TRBV18	TRBJ2-1	CASSRTGGHNEQFF	TGTGCCAGCTCCCGGACAGGGGGCCACAATGAGCAGTTCTTC
NA	NA	TRBV29-1	TRBJ1-2	CSVQDGYTF	TGCAGCGTTCAGGATGGCTACACCTTC
TRBD2	NA	TRBV5-6	TRBJ2-3	CASSIGTSGAAQYF	TGTGCCAGCAGCATCGGGACTAGCGGGGCGGCGCAGTATTTT
NA	NA	TRBV5-6	TRBJ1-4	CASSLRGADEKLFF	TGTGCCAGCAGCTTGAGGGGGGCAGACGAAAAACTGTTTTTT
NA	NA	TRBV7-2	TRBJ1-1	CASSLVGEWSTEAFF	TGTGCCAGCAGCTTAGTGGGGGAGTGGAGCACTGAAGCTTTCTTT
NA	few	TRBV5-6	TRBJ1-4	CASSLNNEKLFF	TGTGCCAGCAGCTTGAACAATGAAAAACTGTTTTTT
NA	NA	TRBV5-4	TRBJ1-1	CASSAGGGGDTEAFF	TGTGCCAGCAGCGCTGGGGGGGGTGGGGACACTGAAGCTTTCTTT
NA	NA	TRBV7-7	TRBJ2-7	CASSLERGAEQYF	TGTGCTAGCAGCTTAGAACGAGGGGCCGAGCAGTACTTC
NA	few	TRBV7-9	TRBJ1-5	CASSLGPGHHNQPQHF	TGTGCCAGCAGCTTAGGGCCGGGACACCACAATCAGCCCCAGCATTTT
NA	NA	TRBV7-2	TRBJ2-5	CASSPAGTQYF	TGTGCCAGCAGCCCCGCTGGGACCCAGTACTTC
NA	NA	TRBV7-4	TRBJ1-1	CASSSMGGGNTEAFF	TGTGCCAGCAGCTCCATGGGGGGGGGAAACACTGAAGCTTTCTTT
NA	NA	TRBV5-1	TRBJ1-2	CASSGGLFPNYGYTF	TGCGCCAGCAGCGGCGGTCTTTTCCCGAACTATGGCTACACCTTC
NA	NA	TRBV19	TRBJ1-5	CASSIQGTNQPQHF	TGTGCCAGTAGTATACAAGGGACCAATCAGCCCCAGCATTTT
NA	NA	TRBV11-2	TRBJ1-1	CASSLDRQRYTEAFF	TGTGCCAGCAGCTTAGATCGGCAGAGGTACACTGAAGCTTTCTTT
NA	once	TRBV5-4	TRBJ2-5	CASSLVSGEYQETQYF	TGTGCCAGCAGCTTGGTGTCGGGGGAGTACCAAGAGACCCAGTACTTC
TRBD1	few	TRBV7-2	TRBJ1-1	CASSLYRTGNTEAFF	TGTGCCAGCAGCTTATATAGGACAGGGAACACTGAAGCTTTCTTT